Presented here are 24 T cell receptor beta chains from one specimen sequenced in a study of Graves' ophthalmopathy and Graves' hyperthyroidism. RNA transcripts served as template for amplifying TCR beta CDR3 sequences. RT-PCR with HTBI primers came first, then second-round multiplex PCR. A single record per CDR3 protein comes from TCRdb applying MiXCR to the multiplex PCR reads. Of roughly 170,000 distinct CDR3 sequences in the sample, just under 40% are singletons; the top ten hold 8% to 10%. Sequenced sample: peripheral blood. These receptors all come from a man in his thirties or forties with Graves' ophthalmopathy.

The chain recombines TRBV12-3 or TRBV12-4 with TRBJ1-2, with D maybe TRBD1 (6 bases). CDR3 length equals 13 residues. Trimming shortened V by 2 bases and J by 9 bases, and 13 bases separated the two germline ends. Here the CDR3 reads CASSLTGAVSYTF. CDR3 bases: TGTGCCAGCAGTTTAACGGGGGCGGTGAGCTACACCTTC.

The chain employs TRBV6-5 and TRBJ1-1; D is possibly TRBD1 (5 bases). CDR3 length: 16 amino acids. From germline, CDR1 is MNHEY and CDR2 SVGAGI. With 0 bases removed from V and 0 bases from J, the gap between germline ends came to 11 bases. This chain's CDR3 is CASSYSSRTMNTEAFF. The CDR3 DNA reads TGTGCCAGCAGTTACTCGAGTAGGACAATGAACACTGAAGCTTTCTTT.

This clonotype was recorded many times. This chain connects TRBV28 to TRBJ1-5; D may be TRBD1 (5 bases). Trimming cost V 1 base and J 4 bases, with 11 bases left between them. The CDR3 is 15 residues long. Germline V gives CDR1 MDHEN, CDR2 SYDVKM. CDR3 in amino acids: CASSLFDSSNQPQHF. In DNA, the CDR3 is TGTGCCAGCAGTTTATTCGACAGTTCGAATCAGCCCCAGCATTTT.

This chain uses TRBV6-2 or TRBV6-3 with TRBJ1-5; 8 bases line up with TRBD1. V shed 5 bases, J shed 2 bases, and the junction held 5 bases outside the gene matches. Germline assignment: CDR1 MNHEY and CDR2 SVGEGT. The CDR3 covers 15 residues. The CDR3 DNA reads TGTGCCAGCAGTACCGGGACAGGTCGCAATCAGCCCCAGCATTTT. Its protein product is CASSTGTGRNQPQHF.

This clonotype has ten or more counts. The CDR3 loop reads CSVEFFSGELFF. The DNA for the CDR3 is TGCAGCGTTGAATTTTTCTCCGGGGAGCTGTTTTTT. The V gene is TRBV29-1, the J gene TRBJ2-2; D is unresolved. The CDR3 is 12 residues long. Trimming left V 2 bases short and J 6 bases short, with 7 bases between. Germline V lookup: CDR1 SQVTM, CDR2 ANQGSEA.

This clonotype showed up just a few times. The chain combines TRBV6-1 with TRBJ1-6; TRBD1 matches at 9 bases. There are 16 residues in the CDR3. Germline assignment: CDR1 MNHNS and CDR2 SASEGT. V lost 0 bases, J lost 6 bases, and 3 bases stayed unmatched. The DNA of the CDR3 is TGTGCCAGCAGTGAAGCGGGACAGGGAAGTAATTCACCCCTCCACTTT. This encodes CASSEAGQGSNSPLHF.

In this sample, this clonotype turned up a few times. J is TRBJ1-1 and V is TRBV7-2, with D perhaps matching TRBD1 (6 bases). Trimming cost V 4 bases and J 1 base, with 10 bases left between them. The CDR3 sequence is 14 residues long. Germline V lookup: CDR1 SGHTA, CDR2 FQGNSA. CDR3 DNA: TGTGCCAGCAGCTCGCCGGGACAGAACACTGAAGCTTTCTTT. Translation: CASSSPGQNTEAFF.

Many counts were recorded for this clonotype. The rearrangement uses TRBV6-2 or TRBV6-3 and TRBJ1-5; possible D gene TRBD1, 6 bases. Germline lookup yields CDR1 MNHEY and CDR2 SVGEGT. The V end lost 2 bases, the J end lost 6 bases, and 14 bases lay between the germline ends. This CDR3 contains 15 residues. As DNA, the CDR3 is TGTGCCAGCAGTTACCGGAGAGGGGGGCCTCAGCCCCAGCATTTT. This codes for CASSYRRGGPQPQHF.

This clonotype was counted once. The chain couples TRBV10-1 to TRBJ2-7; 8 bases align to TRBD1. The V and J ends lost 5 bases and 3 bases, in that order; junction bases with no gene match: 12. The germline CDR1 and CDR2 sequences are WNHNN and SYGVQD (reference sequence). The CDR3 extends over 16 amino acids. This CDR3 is CASSRGQGASGYEQYF. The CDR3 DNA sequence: TGCGCCAGCAGTCGGGGGCAGGGGGCTAGTGGCTACGAGCAGTACTTC.

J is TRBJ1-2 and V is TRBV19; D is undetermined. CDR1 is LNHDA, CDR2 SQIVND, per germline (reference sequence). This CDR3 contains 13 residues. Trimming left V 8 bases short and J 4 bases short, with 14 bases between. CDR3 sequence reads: CASSRPELYGYTF. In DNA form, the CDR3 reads TGTGCCAGTTCCAGGCCAGAACTCTATGGCTACACCTTC.

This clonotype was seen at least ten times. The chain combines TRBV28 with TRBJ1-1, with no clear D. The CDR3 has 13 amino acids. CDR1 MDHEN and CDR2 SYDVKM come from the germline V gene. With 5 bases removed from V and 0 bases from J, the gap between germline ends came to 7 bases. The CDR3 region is CASSPGVNTEAFF. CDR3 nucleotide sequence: TGTGCCAGCAGTCCCGGGGTGAACACTGAAGCTTTCTTT.

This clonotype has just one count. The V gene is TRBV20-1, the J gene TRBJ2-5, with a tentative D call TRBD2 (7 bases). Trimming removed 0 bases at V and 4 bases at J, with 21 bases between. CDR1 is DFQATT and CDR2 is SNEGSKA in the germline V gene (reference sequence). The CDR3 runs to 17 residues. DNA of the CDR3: TGCAGTGCTAGAGATCTGAGGGGGGGCGGGACTGCAGAGACCCAGTACTTC. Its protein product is CSARDLRGGGTAETQYF.

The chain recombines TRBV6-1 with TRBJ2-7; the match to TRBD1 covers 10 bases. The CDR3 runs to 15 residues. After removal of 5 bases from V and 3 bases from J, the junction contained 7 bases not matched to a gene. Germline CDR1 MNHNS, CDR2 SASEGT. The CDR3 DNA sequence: TGTGCCAGCAGTCCGGACAGGGGGAGCCTCTACGAGCAGTACTTC. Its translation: CASSPDRGSLYEQYF.

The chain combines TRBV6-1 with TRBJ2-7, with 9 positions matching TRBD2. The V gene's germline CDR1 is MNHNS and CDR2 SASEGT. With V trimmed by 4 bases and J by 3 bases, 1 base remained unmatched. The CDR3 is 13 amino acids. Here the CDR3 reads CASSGAGGYEQYF. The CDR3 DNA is TGTGCCAGCAGTGGAGCGGGAGGCTACGAGCAGTACTTC.

Written as DNA, the CDR3 is TGTGCCAGCAGCTCAGCGGCAGACTATGGCTACACCTTC. This gives the protein CASSSAADYGYTF. This sequence joins TRBV7-8 and TRBJ1-2; unclear D gene. The V gene lost 4 bases and the J gene lost 3 bases, with 9 bases spanning the gap. Germline V CDR1 and CDR2: SGHVS, FQNEAQ. The CDR3 covers 13 residues.

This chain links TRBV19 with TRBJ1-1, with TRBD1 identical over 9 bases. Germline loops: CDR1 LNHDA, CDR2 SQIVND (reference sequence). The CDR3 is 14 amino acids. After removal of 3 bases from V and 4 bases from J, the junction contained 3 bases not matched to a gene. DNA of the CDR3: TGTGCCAGTAGTATTACAGGGGGCATCACTGAAGCTTTCTTT. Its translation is CASSITGGITEAFF.

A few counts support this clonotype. CDR3 nucleotides: TGTGCCAGCAGTCGATCAAACGTGGGTTCACCCCTCCACTTT. This encodes CASSRSNVGSPLHF. This sequence joins TRBV6-1 and TRBJ1-6; D remains ambiguous. Trimming removed 5 bases at V and 9 bases at J, with 14 bases between. This CDR3 region has 14 residues. CDR1 is MNHNS, CDR2 SASEGT, per germline.

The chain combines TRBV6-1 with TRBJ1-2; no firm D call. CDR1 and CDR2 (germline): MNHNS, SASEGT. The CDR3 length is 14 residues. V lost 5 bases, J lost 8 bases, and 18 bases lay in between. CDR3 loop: CASSPEPAGYGYTF. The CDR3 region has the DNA TGTGCCAGCAGTCCGGAGCCGGCGGGATACGGCTACACCTTC.

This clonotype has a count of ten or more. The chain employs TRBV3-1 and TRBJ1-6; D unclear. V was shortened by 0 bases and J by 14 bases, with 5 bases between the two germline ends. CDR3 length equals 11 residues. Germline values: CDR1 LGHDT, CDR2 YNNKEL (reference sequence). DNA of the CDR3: TGTGCCAGCAGCCAAGAAGGGTCCCTCCACTTT. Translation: CASSQEGSLHF. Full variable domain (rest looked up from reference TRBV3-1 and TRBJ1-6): DTAVSQTPKYLVTQMGNDKSIKCEQNLGHDTMYWYKQDSKKFLKIMFSYNNKELIINETVPNRFSPKSPDKAHLNLHINSLELGDSAVYFCASSQEGSLHFGNGTRLTVT.

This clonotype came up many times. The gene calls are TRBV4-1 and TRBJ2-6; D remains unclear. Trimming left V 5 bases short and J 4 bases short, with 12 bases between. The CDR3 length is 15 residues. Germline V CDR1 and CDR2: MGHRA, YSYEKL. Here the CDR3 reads CASSSYVPGANVLTF. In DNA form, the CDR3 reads TGCGCCAGCAGCTCCTACGTGCCGGGGGCCAACGTCCTGACTTTC.

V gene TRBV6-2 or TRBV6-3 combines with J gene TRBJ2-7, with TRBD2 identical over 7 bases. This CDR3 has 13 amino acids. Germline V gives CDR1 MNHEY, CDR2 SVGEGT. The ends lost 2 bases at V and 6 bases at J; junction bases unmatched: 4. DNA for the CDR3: TGTGCCAGCAGTTACCCGACTAGCTCCGAGCAGTACTTC. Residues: CASSYPTSSEQYF.

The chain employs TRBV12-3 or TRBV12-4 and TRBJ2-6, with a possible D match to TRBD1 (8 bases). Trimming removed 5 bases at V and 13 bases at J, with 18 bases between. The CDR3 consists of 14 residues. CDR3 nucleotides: TGTGCCAGCAGTCCCACAGGGGGGGAAGCTGTCCTGACTTTC. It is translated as CASSPTGGEAVLTF.

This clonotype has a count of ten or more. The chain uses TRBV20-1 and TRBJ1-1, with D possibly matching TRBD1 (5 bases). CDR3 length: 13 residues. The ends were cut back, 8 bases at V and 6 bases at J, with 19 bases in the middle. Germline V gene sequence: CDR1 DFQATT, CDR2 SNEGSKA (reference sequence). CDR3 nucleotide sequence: TGCAGTTCGCTAGGTAGGGGAGAGTCTGAAGCTTTCTTT. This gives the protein CSSLGRGESEAFF.

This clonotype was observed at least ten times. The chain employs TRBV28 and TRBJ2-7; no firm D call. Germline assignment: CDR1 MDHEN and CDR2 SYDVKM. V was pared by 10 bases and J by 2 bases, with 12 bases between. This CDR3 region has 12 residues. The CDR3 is CATLGQTYEQYF. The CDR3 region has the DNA TGTGCCACCCTAGGGCAAACCTACGAGCAGTACTTC.